One T cell receptor (beta chain) is described in this entry. What antigen it recognizes has not been identified. Base qualities were left out, and no much larger clone turns up one base away. From the cysteine up to the phenylalanine, the CDR3 has a length of 11 residues. The kept DNA is CDR3 alone, 33 bases in frame from the first base. CDR1 and CDR2 are read off the germline V gene (reference sequence) as SGHNT and YYREEE. V and J are truncated by 0 bases and 7 bases respectively, leaving an intervening sequence of 4 bases. Collaborating institutions collected whole blood in K2EDTA tubes following their own protocols. Collaborator samples were shipped for TCRbeta analysis as frozen whole blood, isolated PBMCs, or DNA extracted from either sample type. The record originates from a study of blood T cell repertoires in COVID-19 (dated by TCRdb to the early 2020s). Regarding the research as a whole: The collaborator samples originated in the United States, Italy and Spain and spanned the acute and convalescent phases of COVID-19. The repertoires were made available in a free public database intended to serve as a resource for research on the immune response to SARS-CoV-2. Where available, HLA class I and class II types were obtained from metadata supplied by the sample provider rather than from assay-based typing. Nearly every sample came with metadata listing a de-identified subject ID, COVID-19 status, age in years and sex. The material from the prospective study consisted of cDNA or gDNA derived from T cells, B-cell-depleted T cells, or PBMCs. Samples came from the ongoing ImmuneRACE study (first 160 participants) plus 1,254 subjects from 6 global collaborators. Subjects who had been exposed to COVID-19, were actively infected with it, or had recovered from it provided the deeply sampled blood TCRbeta repertoires that made up the dataset. Paper-wide results and their limitations: The quantity of clinical and demographic metadata differed by source and by participant and was supplied without curation.

TCRbeta CDR3 regions were amplified from genomic DNA using the immunoSEQ Assay, a bias-controlled multiplex PCR. As for the authors' bioinformatics: The number of nucleated cells in each sample was estimated from the amplification of reference gene primers within the assay. To quantify the absolute abundance of each unique TCRbeta CDR3 rearrangement, sequence reads were collapsed and filtered. Productive Simpson clonality was computed per sample as the square root of Simpson's diversity index over productive rearrangements. TCRdb retrieved this table from immuneACCESS and kept in-frame rearrangements only. Not all clones are present; in checked studies, unresolved V genes account for under half, and no reason is known for the remainder. D and trimming come from the DNA, and the V and J calls and clone size come from that table. The sample table records about 220,000 clones; 80% of these occur just once. Together, the top ten hold 9.5% to 15% of the sample.

What was sequenced was peripheral blood. This receptor was identified in a human donor in a cohort sampled during active COVID-19. In this chain, TRBV5-4 is recombined with TRBJ2-5; no D gene is confidently identified. The sequenced DNA is TGTGCCAGCAGCTTGGAGAGGACCCAGTACTTC. Translated, it gives CASSLERTQYF.